Described below is a single T cell receptor beta chain sequence and its context. The data originate from a study of T cell changes during pregnancy in multiple sclerosis. Only in-frame clones appear in the TCRdb table, and some are missing; sequencing was by immunoSEQ multiplex PCR. Seen here are 35,000 to 50,000 clones, roughly nine tenths observed once, and the top ten hold around 1%. Germline V gene sequence: CDR1 MDHEN, CDR2 SYDVKM. CDR3 length: 17 residues. Germline trimming cut 2 bases from V and 8 bases from J; bases unmatched to any gene: 16. The material sequenced was CD4+ T cells from peripheral blood mononuclear cells, taken after pregnancy. This clonotype was sampled from a female donor with multiple sclerosis, enrolled in a pregnancy study. The chain couples TRBV28 to TRBJ1-2; 8 bases are a match to TRBD1. Here the CDR3 DNA reads TGTGCCAGCAGTTTACTCACACAGGGGGGACGAGGCGGCGGCTACACCTTC. This encodes CASSLLTQGGRGGGYTF.